This TCR beta chain was sequenced for a study of T-cell reconstitution after alpha-beta-depleted transplantation in children. General study findings and limits: High day-60 TCRbeta diversity in some patients came from surviving recipient T cells and thymic progenitors. The authors attributed T-cell counts and diversity one year after transplant mostly to newly produced T cells. Where alpha-beta T cells came from about two months after transplant was reportedly several hundred expanded graft clones.

Trimming left V 6 bases short and J 11 bases short, with 19 bases between. The CDR3 covers 13 residues. Germline V gene data show CDR1 as MDHEN and CDR2 as SYDVKM. This clonotype was seen repeatedly, ten times or more. Its specificity is not known. Unique molecular identifiers were incorporated into the prepared TCRbeta library. TCRdb reprocessed the PCR reads via MiXCR and lists one record per CDR3 protein. This table holds approximately 16,000 distinct CDR3 sequences, just over 5% found once. This sequence was found in a boy aged 5-17 years with acute lymphoblastic leukemia, due to receive a stem cell transplant. The sequenced sample was PBMCs, obtained before TCRalphabeta/CD19-depleted stem cell transplant. The chain uses TRBV28 and TRBJ1-1; a weak D match, TRBD1 (5 bases). Written as DNA, the CDR3 is TGTGCCAGCAGGTACCGAGGGGCGGGTAGGGCTTTCTTT. Translation: CASRYRGAGRAFF. Combining the CDR3 with reference TRBV28 and TRBJ1-1 gives the whole variable domain DVKVTQSSRYLVKRTGEKVFLECVQDMDHENMFWYRQDPGLGLRLIYFSYDVKMKEKGDIPEGYSVSREKKERFSLILESASTNQTSMYLCASRYRGAGRAFFGQGTRLTVV.